The rows below give T cell receptor beta chains drawn from one sample of a study of PD-L1 blockade in urothelial cancer. Data came from immunoSEQ multiplex PCR; TCRdb stores just in-frame clones and leaves some out. The repertoire consists of around 53,000 clones, with approximately 85% occurring once and the leading ten covering 1.9%. The input for sequencing was PBMCs, taken around atezolizumab (anti-PD-L1) treatment. The receptors originated from a man aged 50-60 years with urothelial cancer. CDR3s include the opening cysteine and the closing phenylalanine or tryptophan. The D gene is left open where the match is weak. Size is omitted from some rows. Given values are once, few, many or a class for expanded clones.

CASNTAILNQPQHF	TGTGCCAGCAATACAGCCATCCTCAATCAGCCCCAGCATTTT	TRBJ1-5	NA	TRBV2	NA
CASSSPLRRSGAVNSGQFF	TGTGCCAGCAGCTCCCCTTTACGGCGTAGCGGGGCCGTGAATAGCGGGCAGTTCTTC	TRBJ2-1	NA	TRBV7-6	TRBD2
CATSRDRGGGRVKNIQYF	TGTGCCACCAGCAGAGATCGCGGCGGGGGCAGGGTCAAAAACATTCAGTACTTC	TRBJ2-4	NA	TRBV15	NA
CATSRANGEQFF	TGTGCCACCAGCAGAGCTAACGGTGAGCAGTTCTTC	TRBJ2-1	NA	TRBV15	NA
CASSIGAAGNPYEQYF	TGTGCCAGTAGTATAGGCGCGGCAGGGAACCCCTACGAGCAGTACTTC	TRBJ2-7	NA	TRBV19	NA
CATSRDPGGSGNEQFF	TGTGCCACCAGCAGAGATCCCGGCGGGAGCGGCAATGAGCAGTTCTTC	TRBJ2-1	NA	TRBV15	TRBD2
CSVEWGVGTDTQYF	TGCAGCGTTGAGTGGGGGGTAGGAACAGATACGCAGTATTTT	TRBJ2-3	NA	TRBV29-1	NA
CASSGPGQGRETQYF	TGTGCCAGCAGTGGACCGGGACAGGGGAGGGAGACCCAGTACTTC	TRBJ2-5	NA	TRBV2	TRBD1
CAISDLQGALPGANVLTF	TGTGCCATCAGTGACCTCCAGGGGGCGCTACCTGGGGCCAACGTCCTGACTTTC	TRBJ2-6	NA	TRBV10-3	TRBD1
CASSSGLAGLAYF	TGTGCCAGCAGCTCCGGACTAGCGGGCTTAGCGTACTTC	TRBJ2-5	NA	TRBV9	TRBD2
CASRPMRESTYEQYF	TGTGCCAGCAGACCCATGCGGGAGTCGACCTACGAGCAGTACTTC	TRBJ2-7	NA	TRBV28	TRBD2
CASSVTGGAGTEAFF	TGTGCCAGCAGCGTTACAGGGGGCGCGGGCACTGAAGCTTTCTTT	TRBJ1-1	NA	TRBV9	TRBD1
CASRSVQGNGQPQHF	TGTGCCAGCAGGTCAGTCCAGGGGAACGGGCAGCCCCAGCATTTT	TRBJ1-5	few	TRBV27	NA
CAWSEGAGSLSYNEQFF	TGTGCCTGGAGTGAGGGGGCCGGGAGCCTCTCCTACAATGAGCAGTTCTTC	TRBJ2-1	once	TRBV30	NA
CASSHSTGGGASYEQYF	TGTGCCAGCAGTCACTCGACAGGGGGAGGAGCCTCCTACGAGCAGTACTTC	TRBJ2-7	NA	TRBV7-6	TRBD1
CASREVGGTGGWNEQFF	TGTGCCAGCAGAGAAGTCGGAGGGACAGGGGGTTGGAATGAGCAGTTCTTC	TRBJ2-1	NA	TRBV6-1	TRBD1
CAWSPLGSSPTDTQYF	TGTGCCTGGAGTCCCCTAGGGAGCTCCCCCACAGATACGCAGTATTTT	TRBJ2-3	NA	TRBV30	NA
CASSLRTSGILYEQYF	TGTGCCAGCAGTTTAAGGACTAGCGGGATACTCTACGAGCAGTACTTC	TRBJ2-7	once	TRBV27	TRBD2
CASGLPDTEAFF	TGTGCTAGTGGTTTGCCCGACACTGAAGCTTTCTTT	TRBJ1-1	NA	TRBV12-5	NA
CASSWDETGGEETQYF	TGCGCCAGCAGCTGGGACGAGACAGGGGGGGAAGAGACCCAGTACTTC	TRBJ2-5	NA	TRBV5-1	TRBD1
CASSLEGRGAGRNIQYF	TGTGCCAGCAGCTTAGAAGGGCGGGGGGCCGGGAGAAACATTCAGTACTTC	TRBJ2-4	NA	TRBV7-2	TRBD2
CASSLRQGAGNTIYF	TGCGCCAGCAGCTTGAGACAGGGCGCTGGAAACACCATATATTTT	TRBJ1-3	NA	TRBV5-1	TRBD1
CASSLLLGELFF	TGTGCCAGCAGCCTCCTACTGGGGGAGCTGTTTTTT	TRBJ2-2	NA	TRBV5-4	NA
CASSPGGTDTQYF	TGTGCCAGCAGCCCGGGGGGCACAGATACGCAGTATTTT	TRBJ2-3	NA	TRBV9	NA
CASNRAGETQYF	TGTGCCAGCAACCGAGCCGGGGAGACCCAGTACTTC	TRBJ2-5	NA	TRBV5-8	NA
CASSGGTSQETQYF	TGCGCCAGCAGCGGGGGGACTAGCCAAGAGACCCAGTACTTC	TRBJ2-5	NA	TRBV5-1	TRBD2
CSAERDIQTQYF	TGCAGCGCTGAACGGGACATCCAGACCCAGTACTTC	TRBJ2-5	NA	TRBV29-1	NA
CAWRGRGGRDTQYF	TGTGCCTGGAGAGGGCGGGGGGGCCGAGATACGCAGTATTTT	TRBJ2-3	NA	TRBV30	TRBD2
CASSIILAGGPYQETQYF	TGTGCCAGTAGTATAATACTAGCGGGAGGGCCGTACCAAGAGACCCAGTACTTC	TRBJ2-5	once	TRBV19	TRBD2
CARRTPGQGDEQYF	TGTGCCAGAAGAACCCCGGGACAGGGAGACGAGCAGTACTTC	TRBJ2-7	NA	TRBV2	TRBD1
CASSLFSGYEQYF	TGTGCCAGCAGCTTATTTTCCGGCTACGAGCAGTACTTC	TRBJ2-7	NA	TRBV7-7	NA
CAWSVSVAHSGQGRSPLHF	TGTGCCTGGAGTGTCTCCGTTGCTCATTCGGGACAGGGACGTTCACCCCTCCACTTT	TRBJ1-6	NA	TRBV30	TRBD1
CAISESETGSYEQYF	TGTGCCATCAGTGAGTCGGAGACAGGTTCCTACGAGCAGTACTTC	TRBJ2-7	NA	TRBV10-3	NA
CASSFGTGVIETQYF	TGCGCCAGCAGCTTTGGCACAGGGGTGATAGAGACCCAGTACTTC	TRBJ2-5	NA	TRBV5-1	TRBD1
CASSRDTSSGNTIYF	TGCGCCAGCAGCCGAGACACTTCCTCTGGAAACACCATATATTTT	TRBJ1-3	NA	TRBV4-3	NA
CASSPKTGIRSYEQYF	TGTGCCAGCAGCCCCAAGACAGGGATTCGTTCCTACGAGCAGTACTTC	TRBJ2-7	NA	TRBV7-2	TRBD1
CASSTGRGRETQYF	TGTGCCAGCAGTACCGGCAGGGGGAGGGAGACCCAGTACTTC	TRBJ2-5	NA	TRBV28	NA